These 13 T cell receptor beta chains were all obtained from the same sample, sequenced in a study of lymphopenia after photon versus proton radiotherapy (dated by TCRdb to between 2018 and 2020). Library construction relied on the immunoSEQ multiplex PCR assay. The table was pulled from immuneACCESS by TCRdb, which kept in-frame rearrangements only. Such tables lose some clones; where checked, under half of the loss comes from unresolved V genes, and the rest has no known cause. For this sample the table gives about 33,000 clones, of which roughly 90% were detected only once. The ten largest clones capture 6.8% of the sample. Specimen: peripheral blood, collected from a patient treated with photon-based radiotherapy. The receptor source for this set is a woman between 45 and 65 years old with pancreatic cancer.

DNA of the CDR3: TGCAGCGTTGAAACGGACAGCCAAGAGACCCAGTACTTC. It is translated as CSVETDSQETQYF. The chain recombines TRBV29-1 with TRBJ2-5; D possibly corresponds to TRBD1 (6 bases). V gave up 2 bases and J gave up 1 base, with 8 bases separating them. The CDR3 is 13 amino acids. The germline gives CDR1 SQVTM, CDR2 ANQGSEA.

The rearrangement uses TRBV18 and TRBJ2-7, with D unresolved. V lost 2 bases to trimming and J lost 3 bases, with 17 bases between them. This CDR3 spans 16 amino acids. From germline, CDR1 is KGHSH and CDR2 LQKENI. CDR3 region: CASSPNVVGRHYEQYF. In DNA form, the CDR3 reads TGTGCCAGCTCACCAAACGTGGTCGGCCGCCACTACGAGCAGTACTTC.

This rearrangement joins TRBV20-1 to TRBJ1-2; unclear D gene. This CDR3 spans 11 amino acids. Germline CDR1 DFQATT, CDR2 SNEGSKA (reference sequence). The V end lost 1 base, the J end lost 5 bases, and 5 bases lay between the germline ends. The CDR3 coding sequence is TGCAGTGCTAGAGTTGGGTATGGCTACACCTTC. Its translation is CSARVGYGYTF.

This clone was detected once. V is TRBV28 and J is TRBJ2-3, with D maybe TRBD2 (6 bases). The V gene's germline CDR1 is MDHEN and CDR2 SYDVKM. The CDR3 runs 15 residues. Trimming pared 6 bases from V and 1 base from J, leaving 14 bases between. CDR3 nucleotide sequence: TGTGCCAGCAGCCGTAGCGGAGCCCGCACAGATACGCAGTATTTT. Protein sequence: CASSRSGARTDTQYF.

The chain uses TRBV18 and TRBJ1-4, with D maybe TRBD1 (6 bases). Trimming stripped 6 bases from V and 4 bases from J, with 9 bases between. CDR1 is KGHSH and CDR2 is LQKENI in the germline V gene. CDR3 length: 13 residues. CDR3 DNA: TGTGCCAGCTCCTCACAGGGTAATGAAAAACTGTTTTTT. Its protein is CASSSQGNEKLFF.

The rearrangement uses TRBV30 and TRBJ1-1; tentatively, D is TRBD1 (6 bases). Trimming removed 0 bases at V and 9 bases at J, with 14 bases between. Germline CDR1 is GTSNPN and CDR2 is SVGIG (reference sequence). This CDR3 comprises 13 residues. The CDR3 DNA reads as TGTGCCTGGAGTGTAGCGACGGGGGGCCAAGCTTTCTTT. The encoded protein is CAWSVATGGQAFF.

The chain uses TRBV29-1 and TRBJ1-1; the D gene is possibly TRBD1 (5 bases). The V end was cut by 0 bases, the J end by 7 bases, with 9 bases between. The length of the CDR3 is 12 residues. CDR1 and CDR2 (germline): SQVTM, ANQGSEA. The CDR3 loop is CSVEEADIEAFF. In DNA form, the CDR3 reads TGCAGCGTTGAAGAGGCGGACATTGAAGCTTTCTTT.

This chain connects TRBV2 to TRBJ2-4, with TRBD2 identical over 14 bases. Losses at the gene ends were 3 bases for V and 3 bases for J; bases not matched to a gene: 7. This CDR3 has 18 residues. Germline-derived CDR1 and CDR2 are SNHLY and FYNNEI. In DNA form, the CDR3 reads TGTGCCAGCAGTGACATGGGACTAGCGGGAGAAGGCAAAAACATTCAGTACTTC. It yields the protein CASSDMGLAGEGKNIQYF.

The chain employs TRBV29-1 and TRBJ2-7; 16 bases agree with TRBD2. V lost 6 bases, J lost 5 bases, and 7 bases stayed unmatched. This CDR3 is 15 amino acids long. Germline-derived CDR1 and CDR2 are SQVTM and ANQGSEA. The CDR3, as DNA: TGCAGCGTAGACGGGACTAGCGGGAGGGCCCACGAGCAGTACTTC. Its translation is CSVDGTSGRAHEQYF.

The chain uses TRBV5-6 and TRBJ2-3; 7 bases align to TRBD1. Trimming took 4 bases from V and 2 from J; bases not matched to a gene: 7. The germline gives CDR1 SGHDT, CDR2 YYEEEE. This CDR3 is 15 amino acids long. CDR3 bases: TGTGCCAGCAGCGGGACGGGACAGAACACAGATACGCAGTATTTT. This gives the protein CASSGTGQNTDTQYF.

This chain joins TRBV19 and TRBJ1-2; D is possibly TRBD1 (6 bases). Per the germline V gene, CDR1 is LNHDA and CDR2 is SQIVND (reference sequence). V gave up 4 bases and J gave up 6 bases, with 9 bases separating them. CDR3 length: 12 amino acids. CDR3 DNA: TGTGCCAGTAGTAGGGGGGCTGATGGCTACACCTTC. Protein sequence: CASSRGADGYTF.

This chain joins TRBV19 and TRBJ2-7, with 7 bases aligning to TRBD1. The CDR3 extends over 15 amino acids. Trimming at V came to 5 bases and at J to 0 bases, leaving 7 bases not matched to a gene. The germline CDR1 and CDR2 sequences are LNHDA and SQIVND (reference sequence). CDR3: CASSADRDSSYEQYF. CDR3 DNA sequence: TGTGCCAGTAGTGCGGACCGGGACAGCTCCTACGAGCAGTACTTC. The full variable domain, with the rest looked up from reference TRBV19 and TRBJ2-7, is DGGITQSPKYLFRKEGQNVTLSCEQNLNHDAMYWYRQDPGQGLRLIYYSQIVNDFQKGDIAEGYSVSREKKESFPLTVTSAQKNPTAFYLCASSADRDSSYEQYFGPGTRLTVT.

As for this clone: The germline gene is not matched at one end of the junction; a read error may be the cause. The chain uses TRBV5-1 and TRBJ2-5; 7 positions agree with TRBD1. The germline V gene encodes CDR1 SGHRS and CDR2 YFSETQ. The CDR3 totals 15 residues. CDR3 coding DNA: TGCGCCAGCAGCTCCCTGGGACAGAGTCAAGATACCCAGTACTTC. Protein: CASSSLGQSQDTQYF.